These T cell receptor beta chains were read from a single sample in a study of Ad26.COV2.S vaccination and SARS-CoV-2 variants. Method: immunoSEQ multiplex PCR; TCRdb's copy keeps in-frame clones and lacks some. The table records 450,000 to 550,000 clones, 80% to 90% of them present only once. Sequenced here: peripheral blood, sampled in a trial of Ad26.COV2.S vaccine versus placebo. The receptors come from a person aged 18-60 years who received the Ad26.COV2.S COVID-19 vaccine or a placebo. CDR3s include the opening cysteine and the closing phenylalanine or tryptophan. Fields, in order: clone size, D gene, V gene, J gene, CDR3 protein, CDR3 DNA. The D gene is left open where the match is weak. Only some rows state a clone size, as once, few, many or a class for expanded clones.

.	TRBD2	TRBV4-3	TRBJ2-7	CASSPRTSGSYEQYF	TGCGCCAGCAGCCCAAGGACTAGCGGGAGTTACGAGCAGTACTTC
once	.	TRBV7-9	TRBJ1-4	CASSPPAGEANEKLFF	TGTGCCAGCAGCCCCCCGGCGGGGGAGGCTAATGAAAAACTGTTTTTT
.	.	TRBV15	TRBJ1-4	CATSSLGAALEKLFF	TGTGCCACCAGCTCACTGGGGGCGGCCCTGGAAAAACTGTTTTTT
.	.	TRBV12-5	TRBJ1-2	CAGPGDGYGYTF	TGTGCGGGCCCCGGGGACGGGTATGGCTACACCTTC
.	.	TRBV25-1	TRBJ2-1	CASNDPSGQFF	TGTGCCAGCAACGACCCGAGTGGGCAGTTCTTC
.	.	TRBV7-8	TRBJ2-1	CASSLQGYNEQFF	TGTGCCAGCAGCCTACAGGGATACAATGAGCAGTTCTTC
.	TRBD1	TRBV6-5	TRBJ1-1	CASRKTGGTEAFF	TGTGCCAGCAGAAAAACAGGGGGCACTGAAGCTTTCTTT
.	.	TRBV18	TRBJ2-6	CASSPPVSGANVLTF	TGTGCCAGCTCACCACCCGTCTCTGGGGCCAACGTCCTGACTTTC
.	.	TRBV7-9	TRBJ2-2	CASSLPRADTGELFF	TGTGCCAGCAGCTTACCCCGGGCAGACACCGGGGAGCTGTTTTTT
.	.	TRBV6-5	TRBJ1-6	CASRPPEGYNSPLHF	TGTGCCAGCAGACCCCCGGAGGGTTATAATTCACCCCTCCACTTT
.	TRBD1	TRBV5-4	TRBJ2-3	CASSLQQGVTDTQYF	TGTGCCAGCAGCCTCCAACAGGGGGTGACAGATACGCAGTATTTT
.	.	TRBV6-2/TRBV6-3	TRBJ2-7	CASSHLRYEQYF	TGTGCCAGCAGCCATTTACGATACGAGCAGTACTTC
.	.	TRBV6-5	TRBJ2-7	CASGGGGVHEQYF	TGTGCCAGTGGCGGTGGTGGCGTCCACGAGCAGTACTTC
once	TRBD2	TRBV7-8	TRBJ2-7	CASSHSSGKGREQYF	TGTGCCAGCAGCCATTCGAGCGGGAAGGGGCGCGAGCAGTACTTC
.	.	TRBV30	TRBJ1-2	CAWLTGDDYGYTF	TGTGCCTGGCTGACAGGCGATGACTATGGCTACACCTTC
.	TRBD1	TRBV28	TRBJ1-2	CASSQPIGGTGHGYTF	TGTGCCAGCAGTCAACCGATCGGCGGGACAGGGCATGGCTACACCTTC
.	.	TRBV19	TRBJ1-1	CASSIGGIGMNTEAFF	TGTGCCAGTAGTATTGGGGGAATTGGGATGAACACTGAAGCTTTCTTT
.	.	TRBV30	TRBJ1-2	CAWTGTHGYTF	TGTGCCTGGACAGGGACCCATGGCTACACCTTC
.	TRBD1	TRBV18	TRBJ1-5	CASSATGGRYQPQHF	TGTGCCAGCTCAGCCACAGGGGGCCGTTATCAGCCCCAGCATTTT
.	.	TRBV27	TRBJ2-7	CASSQRKVSGIYEQYF	TGTGCCAGCAGTCAAAGAAAGGTATCGGGGATCTACGAGCAGTACTTC
.	TRBD2	TRBV2	TRBJ2-3	CASSEAGEGLVTYTQYF	TGTGCCAGCAGTGAAGCGGGAGAGGGACTAGTCACGTATACGCAGTATTTT
.	.	TRBV11-2	TRBJ2-3	CASTWGDTQYF	TGTGCCAGCACCTGGGGAGATACGCAGTATTTT